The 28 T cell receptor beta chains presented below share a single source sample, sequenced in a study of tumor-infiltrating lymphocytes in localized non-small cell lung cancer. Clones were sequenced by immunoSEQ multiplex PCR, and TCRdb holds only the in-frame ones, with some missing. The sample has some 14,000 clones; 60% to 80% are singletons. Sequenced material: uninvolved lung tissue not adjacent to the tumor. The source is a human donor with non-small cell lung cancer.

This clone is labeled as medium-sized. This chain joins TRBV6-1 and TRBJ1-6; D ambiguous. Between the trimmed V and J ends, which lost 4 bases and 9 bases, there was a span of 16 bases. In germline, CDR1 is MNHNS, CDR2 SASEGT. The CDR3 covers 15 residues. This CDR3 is CASSGSMGRSSPLHF. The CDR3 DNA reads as TGTGCCAGCAGTGGTTCTATGGGGAGGAGTTCACCCCTCCACTTT.

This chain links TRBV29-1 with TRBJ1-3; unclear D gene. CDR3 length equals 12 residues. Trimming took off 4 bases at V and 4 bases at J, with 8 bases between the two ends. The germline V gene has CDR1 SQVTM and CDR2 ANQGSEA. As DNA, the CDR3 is TGCAGCGTTGGATTGGACGGAAACACCATATATTTT. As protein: CSVGLDGNTIYF.

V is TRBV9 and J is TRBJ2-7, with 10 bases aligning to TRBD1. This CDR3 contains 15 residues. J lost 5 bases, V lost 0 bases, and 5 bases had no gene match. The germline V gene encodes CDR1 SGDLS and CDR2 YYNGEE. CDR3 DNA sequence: TGTGCCAGCAGCGTAGAGGGACAGGGGTTCAACGAGCAGTACTTC. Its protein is CASSVEGQGFNEQYF.

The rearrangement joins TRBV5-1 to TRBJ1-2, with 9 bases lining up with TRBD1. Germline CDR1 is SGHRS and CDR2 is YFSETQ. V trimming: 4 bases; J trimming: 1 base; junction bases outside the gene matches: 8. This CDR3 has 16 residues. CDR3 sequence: CASSPQGQGINYGYTF. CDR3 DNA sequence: TGCGCCAGCAGCCCCCAAGGACAGGGGATTAACTATGGCTACACCTTC.

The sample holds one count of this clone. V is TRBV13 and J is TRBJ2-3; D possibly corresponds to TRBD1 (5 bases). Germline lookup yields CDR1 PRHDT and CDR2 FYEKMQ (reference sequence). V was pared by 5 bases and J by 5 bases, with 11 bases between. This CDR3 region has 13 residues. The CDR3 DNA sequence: TGTGCCAGCAGCCCAGGGTGGGAAGATACGCAGTATTTT. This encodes CASSPGWEDTQYF.

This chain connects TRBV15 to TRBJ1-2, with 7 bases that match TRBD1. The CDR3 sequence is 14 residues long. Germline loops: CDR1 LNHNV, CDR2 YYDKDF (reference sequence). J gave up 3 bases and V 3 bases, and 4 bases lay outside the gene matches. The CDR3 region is CATSRSGTDYGYTF. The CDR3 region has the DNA TGTGCCACCAGCAGGAGTGGGACAGACTATGGCTACACCTTC.

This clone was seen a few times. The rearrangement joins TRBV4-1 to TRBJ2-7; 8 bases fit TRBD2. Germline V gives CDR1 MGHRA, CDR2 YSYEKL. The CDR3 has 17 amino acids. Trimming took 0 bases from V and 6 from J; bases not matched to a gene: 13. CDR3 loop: CASSQDLISSGWGEQYF. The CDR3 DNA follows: TGCGCCAGCAGCCAAGACCTTATATCTAGCGGGTGGGGCGAGCAGTACTTC.

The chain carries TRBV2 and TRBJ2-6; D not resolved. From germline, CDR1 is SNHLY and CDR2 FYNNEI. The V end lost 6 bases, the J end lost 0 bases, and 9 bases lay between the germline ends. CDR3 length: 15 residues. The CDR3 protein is CASRPAFSGANVLTF. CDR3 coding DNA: TGTGCCAGCAGGCCCGCCTTCTCTGGGGCCAACGTCCTGACTTTC.

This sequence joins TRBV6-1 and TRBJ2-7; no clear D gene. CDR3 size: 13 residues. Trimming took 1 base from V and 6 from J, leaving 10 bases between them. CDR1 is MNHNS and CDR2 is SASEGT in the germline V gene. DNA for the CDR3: TGTGCCAGCAGTGAAGGTGAAGGAAGCGAGCAGTACTTC. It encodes CASSEGEGSEQYF.

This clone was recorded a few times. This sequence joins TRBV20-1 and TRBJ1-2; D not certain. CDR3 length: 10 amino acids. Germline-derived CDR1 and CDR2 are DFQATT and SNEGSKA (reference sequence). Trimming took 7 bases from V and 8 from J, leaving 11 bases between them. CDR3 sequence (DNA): TGCAGTGGTATCGGAAGAGGCTACACCTTC. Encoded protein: CSGIGRGYTF.

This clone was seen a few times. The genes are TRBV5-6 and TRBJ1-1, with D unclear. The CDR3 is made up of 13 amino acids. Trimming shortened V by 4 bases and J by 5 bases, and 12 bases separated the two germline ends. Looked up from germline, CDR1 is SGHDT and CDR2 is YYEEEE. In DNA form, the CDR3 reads TGTGCCAGCAGCAGAGAGGTGGGAACTGAAGCTTTCTTT. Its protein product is CASSREVGTEAFF.

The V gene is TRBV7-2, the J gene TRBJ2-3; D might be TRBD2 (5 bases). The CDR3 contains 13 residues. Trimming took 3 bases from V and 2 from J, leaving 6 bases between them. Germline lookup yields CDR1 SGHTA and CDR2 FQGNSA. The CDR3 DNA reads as TGTGCCAGCAGCTTCGGGGTCACAGATACGCAGTATTTT. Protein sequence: CASSFGVTDTQYF.

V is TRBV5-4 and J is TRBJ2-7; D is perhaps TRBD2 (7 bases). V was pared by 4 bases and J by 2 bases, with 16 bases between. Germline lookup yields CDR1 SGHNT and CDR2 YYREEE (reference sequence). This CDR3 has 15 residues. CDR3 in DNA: TGTGCCAGCAGCCCGACGGGGGGCGCTACCTACGAGCAGTACTTC. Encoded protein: CASSPTGGATYEQYF.

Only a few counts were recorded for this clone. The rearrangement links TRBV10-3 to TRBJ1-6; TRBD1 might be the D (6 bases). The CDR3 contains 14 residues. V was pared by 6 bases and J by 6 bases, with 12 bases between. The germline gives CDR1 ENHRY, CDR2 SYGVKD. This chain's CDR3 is CAIRKDRPNSPLHF. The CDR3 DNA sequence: TGTGCCATCAGAAAAGACAGGCCTAATTCACCCCTCCACTTT.

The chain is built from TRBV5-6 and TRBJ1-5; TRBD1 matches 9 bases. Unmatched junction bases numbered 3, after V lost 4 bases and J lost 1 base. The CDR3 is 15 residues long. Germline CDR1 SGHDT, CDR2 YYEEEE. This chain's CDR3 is CASSTGGWSNQPQHF. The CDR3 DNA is TGTGCCAGCAGCACAGGGGGCTGGAGCAATCAGCCCCAGCATTTT.

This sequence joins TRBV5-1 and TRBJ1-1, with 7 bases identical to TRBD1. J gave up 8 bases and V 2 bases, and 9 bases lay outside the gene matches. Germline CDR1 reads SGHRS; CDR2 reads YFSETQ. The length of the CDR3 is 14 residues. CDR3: CASSLEPGGSEAFF. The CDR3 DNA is TGCGCCAGCAGCTTAGAGCCAGGGGGTTCAGAAGCTTTCTTT.

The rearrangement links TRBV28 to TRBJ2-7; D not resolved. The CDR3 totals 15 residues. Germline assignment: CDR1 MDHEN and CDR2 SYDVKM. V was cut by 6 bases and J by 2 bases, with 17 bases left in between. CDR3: CASRPQAGWPYEQYF. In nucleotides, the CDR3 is TGTGCCAGCAGACCCCAAGCCGGCTGGCCCTACGAGCAGTACTTC.

The CDR3 sequence: CASSLTGNKETQYF. The CDR3 nucleotides read TGTGCCAGCAGCCTGACAGGGAATAAAGAGACCCAGTACTTC. The V call is TRBV5-6, the J call TRBJ2-5, with 7 bases fitting TRBD1. The CDR3 consists of 14 residues. Per the germline V gene, CDR1 is SGHDT and CDR2 is YYEEEE. J was trimmed by 3 bases and V by 4 bases; bases with no gene match: 6.

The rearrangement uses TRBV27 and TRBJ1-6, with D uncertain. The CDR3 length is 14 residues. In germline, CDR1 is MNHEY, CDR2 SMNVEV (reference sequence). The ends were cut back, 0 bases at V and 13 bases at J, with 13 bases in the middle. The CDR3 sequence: CASSLSWASGPLHF. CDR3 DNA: TGTGCCAGCAGTTTATCGTGGGCCTCCGGGCCCCTCCACTTT.

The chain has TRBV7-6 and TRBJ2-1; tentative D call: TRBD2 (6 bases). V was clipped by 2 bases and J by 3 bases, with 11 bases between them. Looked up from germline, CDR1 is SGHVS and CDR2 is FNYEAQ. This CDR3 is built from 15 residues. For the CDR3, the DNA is TGTGCCAGCAGCTTACTCAGGAGGGGCTACAATGAGCAGTTCTTC. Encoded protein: CASSLLRRGYNEQFF.

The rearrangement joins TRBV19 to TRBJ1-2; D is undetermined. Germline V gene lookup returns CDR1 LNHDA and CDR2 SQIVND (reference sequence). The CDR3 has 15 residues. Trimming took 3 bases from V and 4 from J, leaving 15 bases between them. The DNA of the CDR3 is TGTGCCAGTAGTATGAGGGCCAGAGACCTCTATGGCTACACCTTC. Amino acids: CASSMRARDLYGYTF.

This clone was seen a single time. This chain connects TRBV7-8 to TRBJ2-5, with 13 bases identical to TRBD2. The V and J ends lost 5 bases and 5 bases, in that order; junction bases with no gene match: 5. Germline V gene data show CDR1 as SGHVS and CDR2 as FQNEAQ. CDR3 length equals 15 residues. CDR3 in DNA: TGTGCCAGCAGCCTAGGGACTAGCGGGATGGAGACCCAGTACTTC. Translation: CASSLGTSGMETQYF. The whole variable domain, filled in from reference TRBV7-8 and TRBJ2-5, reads GAGVSQSPRYKVAKRGQDVALRCDPISGHVSLFWYQQALGQGPEFLTYFQNEAQLDKSGLPSDRFFAERPEGSVSTLKIQRTQQEDSAVYLCASSLGTSGMETQYFGPGTRLLVL.

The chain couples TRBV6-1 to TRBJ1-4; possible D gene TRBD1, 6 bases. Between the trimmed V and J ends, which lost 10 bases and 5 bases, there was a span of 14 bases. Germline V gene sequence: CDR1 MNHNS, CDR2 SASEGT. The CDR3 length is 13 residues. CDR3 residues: CATSDRMNEKLFF. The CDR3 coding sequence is TGTGCCACCTCGGACAGAATGAATGAAAAACTGTTTTTT.

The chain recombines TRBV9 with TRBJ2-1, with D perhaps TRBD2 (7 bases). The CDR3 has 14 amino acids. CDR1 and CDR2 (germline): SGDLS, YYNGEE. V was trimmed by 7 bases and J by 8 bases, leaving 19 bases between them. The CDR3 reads CASGWGGGRDEQFF. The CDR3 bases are TGTGCCAGCGGGTGGGGGGGCGGAAGGGATGAGCAGTTCTTC.

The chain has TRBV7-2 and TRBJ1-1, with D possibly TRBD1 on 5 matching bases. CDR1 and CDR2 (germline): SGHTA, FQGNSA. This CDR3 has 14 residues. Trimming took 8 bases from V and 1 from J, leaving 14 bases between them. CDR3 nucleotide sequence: TGTGCCAGCGGCGGGAGGCAGGGGAACACTGAAGCTTTCTTT. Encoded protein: CASGGRQGNTEAFF.

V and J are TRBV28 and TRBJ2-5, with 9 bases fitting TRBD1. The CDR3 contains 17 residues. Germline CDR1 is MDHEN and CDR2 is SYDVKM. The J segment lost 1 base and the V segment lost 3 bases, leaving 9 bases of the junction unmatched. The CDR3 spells CASSLGIGTGSQETQYF. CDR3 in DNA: TGTGCCAGCAGTTTGGGGATCGGGACAGGGTCCCAAGAGACCCAGTACTTC.

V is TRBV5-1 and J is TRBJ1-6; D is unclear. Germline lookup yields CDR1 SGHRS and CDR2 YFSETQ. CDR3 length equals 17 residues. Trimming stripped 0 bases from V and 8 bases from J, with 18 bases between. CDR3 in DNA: TGCGCCAGCAGCTTGGCCGTCGGACTCCCTGGGGATTCACCCCTCCACTTT. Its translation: CASSLAVGLPGDSPLHF.

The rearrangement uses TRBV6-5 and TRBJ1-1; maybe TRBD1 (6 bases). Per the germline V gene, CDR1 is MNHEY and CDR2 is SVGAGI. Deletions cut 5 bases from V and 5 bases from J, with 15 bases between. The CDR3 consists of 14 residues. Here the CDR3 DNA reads TGTGCCAGCAGTGAGGGACACGACGGGACTGAAGCTTTCTTT. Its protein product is CASSEGHDGTEAFF.